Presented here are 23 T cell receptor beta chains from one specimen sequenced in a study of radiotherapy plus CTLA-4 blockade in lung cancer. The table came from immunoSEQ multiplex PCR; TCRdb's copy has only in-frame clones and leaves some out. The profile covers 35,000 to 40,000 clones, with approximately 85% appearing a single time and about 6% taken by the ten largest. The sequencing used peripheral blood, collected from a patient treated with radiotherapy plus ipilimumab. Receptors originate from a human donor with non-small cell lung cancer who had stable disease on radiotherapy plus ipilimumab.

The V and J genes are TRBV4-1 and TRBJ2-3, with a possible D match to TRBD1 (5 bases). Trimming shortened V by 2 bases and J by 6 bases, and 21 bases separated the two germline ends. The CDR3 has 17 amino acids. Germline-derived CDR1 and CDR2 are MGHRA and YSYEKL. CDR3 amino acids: CASSQPWKTEVRDTQYF. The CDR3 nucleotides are TGCGCCAGCAGCCAACCCTGGAAGACAGAAGTGCGGGATACGCAGTATTTT.

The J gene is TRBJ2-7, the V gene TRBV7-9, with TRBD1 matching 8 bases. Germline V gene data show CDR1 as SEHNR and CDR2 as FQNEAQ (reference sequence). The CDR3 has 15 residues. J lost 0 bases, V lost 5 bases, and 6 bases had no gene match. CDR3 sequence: CASSQRQGHSYEQYF. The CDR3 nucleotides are TGTGCCAGCAGCCAAAGACAGGGGCACTCCTACGAGCAGTACTTC. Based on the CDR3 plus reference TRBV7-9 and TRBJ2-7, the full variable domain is DTGVSQNPRHKITKRGQNVTFRCDPISEHNRLYWYRQTLGQGPEFLTYFQNEAQLEKSRLLSDRFSAERPKGSFSTLEIQRTEQGDSAMYLCASSQRQGHSYEQYFGPGTRLTVT.

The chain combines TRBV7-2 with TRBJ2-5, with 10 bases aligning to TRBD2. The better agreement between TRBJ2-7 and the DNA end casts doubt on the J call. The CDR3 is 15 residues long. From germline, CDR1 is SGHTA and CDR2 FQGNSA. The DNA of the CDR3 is TGTGCCAGCAGCTTAGGGGGGACTAGCGTGAACGAGCAGTACTTC. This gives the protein CASSLGGTSVNEQYF.

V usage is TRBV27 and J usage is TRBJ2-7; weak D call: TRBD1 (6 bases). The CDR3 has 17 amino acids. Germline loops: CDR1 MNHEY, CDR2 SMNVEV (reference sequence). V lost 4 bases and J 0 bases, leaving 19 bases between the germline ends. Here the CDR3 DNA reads TGTGCCAGCAGTTCTACCCTCCTCGCGGACAGCTCCTACGAGCAGTACTTC. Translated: CASSSTLLADSSYEQYF.

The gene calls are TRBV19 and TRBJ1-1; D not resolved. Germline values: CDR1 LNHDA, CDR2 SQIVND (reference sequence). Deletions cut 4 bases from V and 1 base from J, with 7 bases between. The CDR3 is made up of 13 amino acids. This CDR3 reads CASSSQSNTEAFF. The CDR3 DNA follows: TGTGCCAGTAGTAGCCAGTCGAACACTGAAGCTTTCTTT.

CDR3 sequence (DNA): TGTGCCAGCAGCTTATTAGCTAGCGGAGACAATGAGCAGTTCTTC. Translation: CASSLLASGDNEQFF. The rearrangement links TRBV7-6 to TRBJ2-1, with 7 bases identical to TRBD2. The ends lost 2 bases at V and 5 bases at J; junction bases unmatched: 6. The length of the CDR3 is 15 residues. The V gene's germline CDR1 is SGHVS and CDR2 FNYEAQ.

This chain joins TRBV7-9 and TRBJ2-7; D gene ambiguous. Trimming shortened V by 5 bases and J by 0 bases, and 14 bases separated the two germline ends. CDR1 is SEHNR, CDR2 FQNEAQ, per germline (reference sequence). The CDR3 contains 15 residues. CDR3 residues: CASSEDGRSSYEQYF. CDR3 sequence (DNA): TGTGCCAGCAGCGAAGACGGAAGGAGCTCCTACGAGCAGTACTTC.

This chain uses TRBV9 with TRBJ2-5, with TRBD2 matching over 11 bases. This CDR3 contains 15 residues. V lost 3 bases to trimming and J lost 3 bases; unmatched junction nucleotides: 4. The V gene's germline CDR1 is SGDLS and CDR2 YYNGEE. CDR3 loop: CASSAGLAAEETQYF. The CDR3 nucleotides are TGTGCCAGCAGCGCGGGACTAGCGGCAGAAGAGACCCAGTACTTC.

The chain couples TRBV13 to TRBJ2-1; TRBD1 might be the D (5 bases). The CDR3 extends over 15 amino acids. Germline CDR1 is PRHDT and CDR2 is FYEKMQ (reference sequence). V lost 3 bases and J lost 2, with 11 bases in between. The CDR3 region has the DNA TGTGCCAGCAGCTTGGGGCTCCGAGCCTACAATGAGCAGTTCTTC. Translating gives CASSLGLRAYNEQFF.

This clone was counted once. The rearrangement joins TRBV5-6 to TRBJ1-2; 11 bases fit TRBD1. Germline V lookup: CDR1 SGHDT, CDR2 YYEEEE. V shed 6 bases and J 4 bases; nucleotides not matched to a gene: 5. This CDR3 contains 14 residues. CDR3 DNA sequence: TGTGCCAGCACATGGACAGGGGGCTTCTATGGCTACACCTTC. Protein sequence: CASTWTGGFYGYTF.

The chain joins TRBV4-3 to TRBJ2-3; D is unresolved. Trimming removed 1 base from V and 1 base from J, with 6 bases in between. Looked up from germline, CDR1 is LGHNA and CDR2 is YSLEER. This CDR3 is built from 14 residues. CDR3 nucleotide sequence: TGCGCCAGCAGCCAAGTTCCGGGCACAGATACGCAGTATTTT. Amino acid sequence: CASSQVPGTDTQYF.

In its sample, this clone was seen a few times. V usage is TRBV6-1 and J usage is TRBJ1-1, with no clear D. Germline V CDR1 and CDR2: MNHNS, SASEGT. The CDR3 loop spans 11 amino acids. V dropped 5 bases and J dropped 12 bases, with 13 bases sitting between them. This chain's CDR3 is CASSYGVLTFF. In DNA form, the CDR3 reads TGTGCCAGCAGTTACGGGGTCTTGACTTTCTTT.

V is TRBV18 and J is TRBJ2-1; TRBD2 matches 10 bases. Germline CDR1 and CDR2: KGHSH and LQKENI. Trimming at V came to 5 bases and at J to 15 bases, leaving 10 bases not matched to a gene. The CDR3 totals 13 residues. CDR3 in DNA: TGTGCCAGCTCAAAAGCGGGAGGGCCGGCGCTGTTCTTC. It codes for CASSKAGGPALFF.

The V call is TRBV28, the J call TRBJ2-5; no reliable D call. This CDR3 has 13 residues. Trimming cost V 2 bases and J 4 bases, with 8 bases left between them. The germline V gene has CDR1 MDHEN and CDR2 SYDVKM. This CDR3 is CASSLIAGETQYF. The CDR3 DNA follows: TGTGCCAGCAGTTTAATAGCCGGAGAGACCCAGTACTTC. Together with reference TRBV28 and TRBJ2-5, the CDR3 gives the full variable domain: DVKVTQSSRYLVKRTGEKVFLECVQDMDHENMFWYRQDPGLGLRLIYFSYDVKMKEKGDIPEGYSVSREKKERFSLILESASTNQTSMYLCASSLIAGETQYFGPGTRLLVL.

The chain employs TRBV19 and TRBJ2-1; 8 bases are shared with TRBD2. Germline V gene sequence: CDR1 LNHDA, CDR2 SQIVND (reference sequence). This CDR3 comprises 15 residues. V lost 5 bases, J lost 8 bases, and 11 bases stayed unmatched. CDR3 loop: CASSPPLAGLHEQFF. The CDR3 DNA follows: TGTGCCAGTAGTCCTCCTCTAGCGGGTCTCCATGAGCAGTTCTTC.

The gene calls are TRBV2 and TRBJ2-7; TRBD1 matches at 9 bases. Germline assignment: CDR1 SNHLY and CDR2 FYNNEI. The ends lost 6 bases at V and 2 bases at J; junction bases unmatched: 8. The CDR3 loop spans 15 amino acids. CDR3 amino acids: CASREGQGLPYEQYF. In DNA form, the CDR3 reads TGTGCCAGCAGAGAGGGACAGGGACTCCCCTACGAGCAGTACTTC.

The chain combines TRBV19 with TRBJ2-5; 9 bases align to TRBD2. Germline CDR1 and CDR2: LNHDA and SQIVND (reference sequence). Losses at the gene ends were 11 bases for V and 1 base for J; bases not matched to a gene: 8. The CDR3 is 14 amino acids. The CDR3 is CAAGGASFQETQYF. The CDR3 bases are TGTGCCGCGGGGGGGGCCTCTTTCCAAGAGACCCAGTACTTC.

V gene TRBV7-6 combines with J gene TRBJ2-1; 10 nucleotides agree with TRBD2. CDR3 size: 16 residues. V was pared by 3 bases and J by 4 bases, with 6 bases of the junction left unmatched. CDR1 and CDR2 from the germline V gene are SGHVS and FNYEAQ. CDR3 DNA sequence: TGTGCCAGCAGCTTCCGGACTAGCGGTAAATACAATGAGCAGTTCTTC. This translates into CASSFRTSGKYNEQFF. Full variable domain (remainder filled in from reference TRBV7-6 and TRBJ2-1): GAGVSQSPRYKVTKRGQDVALRCDPISGHVSLYWYRQALGQGPEFLTYFNYEAQQDKSGLPNDRFSAERPEGSISTLTIQRTEQRDSAMYRCASSFRTSGKYNEQFFGPGTRLTVL.

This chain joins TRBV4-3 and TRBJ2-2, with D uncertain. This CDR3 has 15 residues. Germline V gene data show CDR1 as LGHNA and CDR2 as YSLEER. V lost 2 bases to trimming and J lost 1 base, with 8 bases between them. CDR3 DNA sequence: TGCGCCAGCAGCCAACGTCCGGGGAACACCGGGGAGCTGTTTTTT. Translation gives CASSQRPGNTGELFF.

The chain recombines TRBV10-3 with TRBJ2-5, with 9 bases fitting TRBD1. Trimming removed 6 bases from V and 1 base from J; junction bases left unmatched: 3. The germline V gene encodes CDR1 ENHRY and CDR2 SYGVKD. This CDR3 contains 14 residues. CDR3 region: CAIRQGQGQETQYF. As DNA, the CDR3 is TGTGCCATCAGGCAGGGACAGGGCCAAGAGACCCAGTACTTC.

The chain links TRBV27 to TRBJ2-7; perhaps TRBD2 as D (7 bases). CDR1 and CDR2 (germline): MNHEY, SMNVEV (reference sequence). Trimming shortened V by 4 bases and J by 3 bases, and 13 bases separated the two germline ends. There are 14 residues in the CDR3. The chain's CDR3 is CASSYGGRGYEQYF. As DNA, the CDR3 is TGTGCCAGCAGTTACGGGGGGCGCGGCTACGAGCAGTACTTC.

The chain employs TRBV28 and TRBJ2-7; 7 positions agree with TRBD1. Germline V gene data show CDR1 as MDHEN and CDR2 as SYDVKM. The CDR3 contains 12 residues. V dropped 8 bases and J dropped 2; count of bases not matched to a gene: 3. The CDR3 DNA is TGTGCCAGCGAGGGGGCGACCTACGAGCAGTACTTC. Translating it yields CASEGATYEQYF.

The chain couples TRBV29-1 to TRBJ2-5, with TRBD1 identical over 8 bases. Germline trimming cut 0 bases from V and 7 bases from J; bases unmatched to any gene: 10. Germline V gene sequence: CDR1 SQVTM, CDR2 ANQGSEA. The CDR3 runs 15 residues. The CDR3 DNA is TGCAGCGTTGAAGATCTTACTGGGACAGGAAGGACCCAGTACTTC. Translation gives CSVEDLTGTGRTQYF.